This T cell receptor beta chain was sequenced for a study of CD8 T cells in Susac syndrome. A quantity of roughly 0.5 to 1 ug RNA underwent reverse transcription using random hexamers. The CDR3 of TCR beta was amplified by immunoSEQ multiplex PCR across 54 Vbeta and 13 Jbeta. MiXCR was run by TCRdb on the immunoSEQ multiplex PCR reads, yielding one entry per CDR3 protein. The sample lists a few hundred thousand distinct CDR3 sequences; 85% to 90% were seen once. Included as multiple sclerosis controls were treatment-naive patients who had stable or active relapsing-remitting disease. This CDR3 contains 15 residues. V was pared by 0 bases and J by 6 bases, with 15 bases between. The germline V gene encodes CDR1 DFQATT and CDR2 SNEGSKA (reference sequence).

This TCR derives from a human donor with multiple sclerosis. Sequenced: CD8+ T cells from PBMCs. This chain connects TRBV20-1 to TRBJ2-1, with D perhaps TRBD2 (6 bases). As DNA, the CDR3 is TGCAGTGCTAGAGATCACGGGAGAGAGTTCAATGAGCAGTTCTTC. This gives the protein CSARDHGREFNEQFF.